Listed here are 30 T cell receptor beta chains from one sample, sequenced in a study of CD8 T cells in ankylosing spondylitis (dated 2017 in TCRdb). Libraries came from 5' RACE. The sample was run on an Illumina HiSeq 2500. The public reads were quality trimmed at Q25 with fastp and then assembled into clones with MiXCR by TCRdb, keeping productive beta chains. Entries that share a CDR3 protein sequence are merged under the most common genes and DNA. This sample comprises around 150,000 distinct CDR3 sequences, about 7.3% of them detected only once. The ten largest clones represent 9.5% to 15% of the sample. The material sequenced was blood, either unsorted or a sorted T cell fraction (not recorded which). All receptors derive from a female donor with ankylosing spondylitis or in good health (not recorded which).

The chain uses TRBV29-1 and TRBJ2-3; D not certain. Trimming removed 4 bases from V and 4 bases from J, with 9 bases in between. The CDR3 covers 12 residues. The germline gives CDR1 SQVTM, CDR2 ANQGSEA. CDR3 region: CSVVRDSDTQYF. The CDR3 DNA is TGCAGCGTTGTAAGAGATTCAGATACGCAGTATTTT.

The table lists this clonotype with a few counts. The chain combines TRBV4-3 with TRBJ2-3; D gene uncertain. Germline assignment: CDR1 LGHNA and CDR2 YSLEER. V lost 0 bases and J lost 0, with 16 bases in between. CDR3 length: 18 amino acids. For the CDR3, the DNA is TGCGCCAGCAGCCAAGATTTACCCCGGGCGGCTAGCACAGATACGCAGTATTTT. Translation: CASSQDLPRAASTDTQYF.

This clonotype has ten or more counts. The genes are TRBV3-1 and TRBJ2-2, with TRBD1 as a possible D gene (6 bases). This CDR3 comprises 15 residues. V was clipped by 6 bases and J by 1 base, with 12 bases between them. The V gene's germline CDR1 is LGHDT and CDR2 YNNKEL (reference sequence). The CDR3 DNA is TGTGCCAGCAGTCCCGGGACATTGAACACCGGGGAGCTGTTTTTT. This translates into CASSPGTLNTGELFF.

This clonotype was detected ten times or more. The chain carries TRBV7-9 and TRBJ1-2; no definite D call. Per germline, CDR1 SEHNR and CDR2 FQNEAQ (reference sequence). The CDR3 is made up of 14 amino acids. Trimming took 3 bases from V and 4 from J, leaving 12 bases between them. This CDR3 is CASSLVRGLYGYTF. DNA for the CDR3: TGTGCCAGCAGCTTGGTACGAGGTCTCTATGGCTACACCTTC.

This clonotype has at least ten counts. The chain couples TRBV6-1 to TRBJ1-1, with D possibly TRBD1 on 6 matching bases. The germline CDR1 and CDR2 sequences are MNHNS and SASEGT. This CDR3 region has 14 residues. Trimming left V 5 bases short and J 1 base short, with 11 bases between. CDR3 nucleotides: TGTGCCAGCAGTCGAACAGGGACGAACACTGAAGCTTTCTTT. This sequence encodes CASSRTGTNTEAFF.

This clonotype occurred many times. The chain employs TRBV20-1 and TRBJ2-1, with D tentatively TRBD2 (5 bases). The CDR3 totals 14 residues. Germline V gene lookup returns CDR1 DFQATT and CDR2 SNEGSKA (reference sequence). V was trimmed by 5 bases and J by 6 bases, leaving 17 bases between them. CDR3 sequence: CSAGGLPGSNEQFF. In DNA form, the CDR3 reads TGCAGTGCTGGAGGACTCCCCGGCAGCAATGAGCAGTTCTTC.

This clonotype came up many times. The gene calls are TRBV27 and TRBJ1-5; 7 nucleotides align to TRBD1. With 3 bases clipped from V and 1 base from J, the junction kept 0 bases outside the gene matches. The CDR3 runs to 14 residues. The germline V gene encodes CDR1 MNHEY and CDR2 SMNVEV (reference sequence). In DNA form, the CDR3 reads TGTGCCAGCAGTTTCAGGGGGAGCAATCAGCCCCAGCATTTT. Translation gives CASSFRGSNQPQHF.

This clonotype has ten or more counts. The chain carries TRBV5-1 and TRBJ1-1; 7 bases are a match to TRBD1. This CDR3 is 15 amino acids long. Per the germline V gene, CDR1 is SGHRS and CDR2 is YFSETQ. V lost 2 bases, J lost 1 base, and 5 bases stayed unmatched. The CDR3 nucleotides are TGCGCCAGCAGCTTCGAGGGGGCTGGGAACACTGAAGCTTTCTTT. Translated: CASSFEGAGNTEAFF.

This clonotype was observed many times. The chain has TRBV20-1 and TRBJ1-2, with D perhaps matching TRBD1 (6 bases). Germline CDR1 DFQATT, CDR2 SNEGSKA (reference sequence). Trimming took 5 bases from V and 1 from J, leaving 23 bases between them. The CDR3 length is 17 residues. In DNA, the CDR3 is TGCAGTGCTCAACACTCCACACAGGGAGAGAATAACTATGGCTACACCTTC. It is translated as CSAQHSTQGENNYGYTF.

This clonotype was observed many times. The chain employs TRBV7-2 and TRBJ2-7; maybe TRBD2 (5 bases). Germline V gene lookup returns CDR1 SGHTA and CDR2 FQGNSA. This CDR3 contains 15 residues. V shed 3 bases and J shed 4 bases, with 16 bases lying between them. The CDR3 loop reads CASSFQGSSLYEQYF. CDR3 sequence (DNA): TGTGCCAGCAGCTTTCAAGGGAGCAGTCTGTACGAGCAGTACTTC.

The CDR3 DNA reads TGTGCCAGCAGCTTAGCGTCCCTAGCGGGGGGGCAAGAGACCCAGTACTTC. The encoded protein is CASSLASLAGGQETQYF. The chain combines TRBV11-3 with TRBJ2-5, with TRBD2 matching over 12 bases. The trim removed 1 base at V and 2 bases at J, leaving 5 bases unmatched. The CDR3 length is 17 residues. Germline V CDR1 and CDR2: SGHNT, YENEEA.

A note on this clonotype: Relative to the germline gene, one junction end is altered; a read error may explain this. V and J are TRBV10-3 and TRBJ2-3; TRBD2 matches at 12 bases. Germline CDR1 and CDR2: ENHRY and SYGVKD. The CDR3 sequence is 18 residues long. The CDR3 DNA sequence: TGTACCATCAGTGCCGCATTTCCTAGCGGGGGGGTCGGAGATACGCAGTATTTT. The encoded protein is CTISAAFPSGGVGDTQYF.

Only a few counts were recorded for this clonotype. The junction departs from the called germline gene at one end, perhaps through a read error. The CDR3 coding sequence is TGCAGTGCTAGTCGGCCCGGGCTGGGACTAGCGACTTTTTTT. This translates into CSASRPGLGLATFF. The chain employs TRBV20-1 and TRBJ2-3; TRBD2 matches 10 bases. The CDR3 sequence is 14 residues long. Germline lookup yields CDR1 DFQATT and CDR2 SNEGSKA (reference sequence).

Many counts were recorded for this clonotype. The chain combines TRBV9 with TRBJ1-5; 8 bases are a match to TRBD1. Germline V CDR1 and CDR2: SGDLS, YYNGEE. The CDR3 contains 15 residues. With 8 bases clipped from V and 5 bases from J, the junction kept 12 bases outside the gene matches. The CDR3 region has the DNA TGTGCCAGAACACAGGGGGGCTACGATGATCAGCCCCAGCATTTT. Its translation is CARTQGGYDDQPQHF.

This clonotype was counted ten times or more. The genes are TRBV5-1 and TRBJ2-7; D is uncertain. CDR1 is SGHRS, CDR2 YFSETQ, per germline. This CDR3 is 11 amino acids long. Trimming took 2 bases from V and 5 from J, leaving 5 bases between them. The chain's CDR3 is CASSFSDEQYF. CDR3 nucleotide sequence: TGCGCCAGCAGCTTTTCCGACGAGCAGTACTTC.

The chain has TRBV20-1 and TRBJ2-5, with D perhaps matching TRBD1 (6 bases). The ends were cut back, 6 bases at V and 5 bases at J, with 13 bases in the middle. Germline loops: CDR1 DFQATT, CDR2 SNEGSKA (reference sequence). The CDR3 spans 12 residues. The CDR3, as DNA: TGCAGTGCCTGGGACCAGGGGGAGACCCAGTACTTC. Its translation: CSAWDQGETQYF.

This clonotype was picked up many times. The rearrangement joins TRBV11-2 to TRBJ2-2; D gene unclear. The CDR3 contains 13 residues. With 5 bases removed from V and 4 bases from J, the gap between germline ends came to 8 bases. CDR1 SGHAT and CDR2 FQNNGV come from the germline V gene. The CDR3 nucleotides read TGTGCCAGCAGCCGACAACTCACCGGGGAGCTGTTTTTT. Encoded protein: CASSRQLTGELFF.

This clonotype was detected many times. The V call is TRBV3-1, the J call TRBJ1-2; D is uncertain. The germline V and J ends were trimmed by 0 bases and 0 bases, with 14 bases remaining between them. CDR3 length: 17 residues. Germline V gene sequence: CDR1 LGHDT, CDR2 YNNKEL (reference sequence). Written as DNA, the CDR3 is TGTGCCAGCAGCCAAGAAGATTGGCAGTTTCCTAACTATGGCTACACCTTC. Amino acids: CASSQEDWQFPNYGYTF.

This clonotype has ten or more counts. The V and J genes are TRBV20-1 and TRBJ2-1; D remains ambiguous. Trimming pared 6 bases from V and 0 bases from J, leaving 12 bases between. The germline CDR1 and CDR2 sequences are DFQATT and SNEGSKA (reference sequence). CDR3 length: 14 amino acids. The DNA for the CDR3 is TGCAGTGCCTTAGTCGGCAGCTCCTACAATGAGCAGTTCTTC. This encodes CSALVGSSYNEQFF.

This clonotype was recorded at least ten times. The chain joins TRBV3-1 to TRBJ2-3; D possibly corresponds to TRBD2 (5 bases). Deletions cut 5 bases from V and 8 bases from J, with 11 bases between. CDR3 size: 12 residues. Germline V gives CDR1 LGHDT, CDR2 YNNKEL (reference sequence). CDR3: CASSATRGTQYF. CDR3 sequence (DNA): TGTGCCAGCAGCGCCACCCGGGGTACGCAGTATTTT.

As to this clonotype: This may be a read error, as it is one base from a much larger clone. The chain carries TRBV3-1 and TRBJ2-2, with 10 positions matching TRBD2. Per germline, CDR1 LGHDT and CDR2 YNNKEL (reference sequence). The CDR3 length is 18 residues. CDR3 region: CACSQGGLAGAHTGELFF. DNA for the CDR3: TGTGCCTGCAGCCAAGGAGGCCTAGCGGGGGCTCACACCGGGGAGCTGTTTTTT. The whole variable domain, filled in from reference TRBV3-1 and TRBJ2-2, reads DTAVSQTPKYLVTQMGNDKSIKCEQNLGHDTMYWYKQDSKKFLKIMFSYNNKELIINETVPNRFSPKSPDKAHLNLHINSLELGDSAVYFCACSQGGLAGAHTGELFFGEGSRLTVL.

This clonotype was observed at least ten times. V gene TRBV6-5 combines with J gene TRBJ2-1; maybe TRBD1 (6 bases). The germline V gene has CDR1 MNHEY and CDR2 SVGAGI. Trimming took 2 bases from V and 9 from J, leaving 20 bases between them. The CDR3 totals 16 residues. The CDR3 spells CASSYQGRGLLVEQFF. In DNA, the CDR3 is TGTGCCAGCAGTTACCAGGGCAGGGGTTTACTAGTTGAGCAGTTCTTC.

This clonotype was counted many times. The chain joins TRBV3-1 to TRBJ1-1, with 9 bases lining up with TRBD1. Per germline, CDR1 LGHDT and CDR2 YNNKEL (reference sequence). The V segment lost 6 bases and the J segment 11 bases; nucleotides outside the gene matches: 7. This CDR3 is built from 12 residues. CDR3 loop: CASSRPGTGAFF. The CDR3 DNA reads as TGTGCCAGCAGTCGGCCCGGGACAGGGGCTTTCTTT.

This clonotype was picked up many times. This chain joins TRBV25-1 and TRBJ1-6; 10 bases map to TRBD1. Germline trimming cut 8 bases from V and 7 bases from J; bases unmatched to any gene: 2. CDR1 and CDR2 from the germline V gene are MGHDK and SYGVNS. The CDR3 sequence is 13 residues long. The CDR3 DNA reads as TGTGCCAGCCGGGGACAGGGGAATTCACCCCTCCACTTT. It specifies CASRGQGNSPLHF. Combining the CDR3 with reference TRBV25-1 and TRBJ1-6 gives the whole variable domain EADIYQTPRYLVIGTGKKITLECSQTMGHDKMYWYQQDPGMELHLIHYSYGVNSTEKGDLSSESTVSRIRTEHFPLTLESARPSHTSQYLCASRGQGNSPLHFGNGTRLTVT.

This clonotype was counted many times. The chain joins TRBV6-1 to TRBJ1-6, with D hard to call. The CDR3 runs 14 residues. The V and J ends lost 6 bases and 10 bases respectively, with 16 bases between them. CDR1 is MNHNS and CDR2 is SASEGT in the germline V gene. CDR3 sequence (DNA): TGTGCCAGCAGGGCCGGGCCTCAGGTCTCACCCCTCCACTTT. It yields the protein CASRAGPQVSPLHF.

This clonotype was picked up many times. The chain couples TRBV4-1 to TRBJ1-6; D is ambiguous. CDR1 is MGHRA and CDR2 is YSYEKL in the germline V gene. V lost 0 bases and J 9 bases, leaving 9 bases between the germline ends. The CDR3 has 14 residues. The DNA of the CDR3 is TGCGCCAGCAGCCAAGATCATCCCCTTTCACCCCTCCACTTT. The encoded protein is CASSQDHPLSPLHF.

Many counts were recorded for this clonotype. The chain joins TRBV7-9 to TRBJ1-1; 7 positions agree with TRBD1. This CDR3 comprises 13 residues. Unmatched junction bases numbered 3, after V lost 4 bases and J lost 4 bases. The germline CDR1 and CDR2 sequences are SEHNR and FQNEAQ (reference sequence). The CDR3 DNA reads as TGTGCCAGCAGCTCGGGACAGCCCACTGAAGCTTTCTTT. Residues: CASSSGQPTEAFF.

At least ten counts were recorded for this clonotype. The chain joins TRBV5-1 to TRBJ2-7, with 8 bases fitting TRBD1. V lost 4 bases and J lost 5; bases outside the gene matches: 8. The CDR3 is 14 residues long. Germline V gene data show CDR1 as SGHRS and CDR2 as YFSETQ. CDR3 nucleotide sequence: TGCGCCAGCAGCCGGCCGGGACAGGTCAACGAGCAGTACTTC. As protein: CASSRPGQVNEQYF.

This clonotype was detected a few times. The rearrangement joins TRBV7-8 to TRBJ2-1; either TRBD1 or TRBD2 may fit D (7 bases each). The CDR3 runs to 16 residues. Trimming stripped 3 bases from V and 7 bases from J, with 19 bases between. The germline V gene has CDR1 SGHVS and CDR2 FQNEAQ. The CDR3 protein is CASSFSSGGAVNEQFF. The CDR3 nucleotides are TGTGCCAGCAGCTTCTCATCAGGGGGGGCCGTTAATGAGCAGTTCTTC.

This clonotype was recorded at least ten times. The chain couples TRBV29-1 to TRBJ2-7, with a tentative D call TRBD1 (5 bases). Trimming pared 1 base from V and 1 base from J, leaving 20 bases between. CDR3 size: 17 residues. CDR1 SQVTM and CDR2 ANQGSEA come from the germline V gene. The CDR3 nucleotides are TGCAGCGTTGAAGTCAGGGTGTCGACTCGATTATCCTACGAGCAGTACTTC. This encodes CSVEVRVSTRLSYEQYF.